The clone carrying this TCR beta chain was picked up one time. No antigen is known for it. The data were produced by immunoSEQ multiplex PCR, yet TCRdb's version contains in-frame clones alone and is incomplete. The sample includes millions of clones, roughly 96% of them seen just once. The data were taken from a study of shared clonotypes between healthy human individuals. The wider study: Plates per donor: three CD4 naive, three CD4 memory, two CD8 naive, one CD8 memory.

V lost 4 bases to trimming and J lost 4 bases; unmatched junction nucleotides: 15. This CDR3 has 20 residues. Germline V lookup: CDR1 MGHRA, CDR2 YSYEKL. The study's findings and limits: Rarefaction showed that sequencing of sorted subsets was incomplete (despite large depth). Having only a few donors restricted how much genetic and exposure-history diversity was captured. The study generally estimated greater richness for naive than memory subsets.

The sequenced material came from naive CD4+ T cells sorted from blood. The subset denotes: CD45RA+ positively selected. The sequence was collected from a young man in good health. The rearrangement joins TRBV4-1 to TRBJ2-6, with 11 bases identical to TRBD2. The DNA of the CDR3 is TGCGCCAGCAGCCCCGCCCTAGGACTAGCGGGCCAGGGGGGGGCCAACGTCCTGACTTTC. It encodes CASSPALGLAGQGGANVLTF.